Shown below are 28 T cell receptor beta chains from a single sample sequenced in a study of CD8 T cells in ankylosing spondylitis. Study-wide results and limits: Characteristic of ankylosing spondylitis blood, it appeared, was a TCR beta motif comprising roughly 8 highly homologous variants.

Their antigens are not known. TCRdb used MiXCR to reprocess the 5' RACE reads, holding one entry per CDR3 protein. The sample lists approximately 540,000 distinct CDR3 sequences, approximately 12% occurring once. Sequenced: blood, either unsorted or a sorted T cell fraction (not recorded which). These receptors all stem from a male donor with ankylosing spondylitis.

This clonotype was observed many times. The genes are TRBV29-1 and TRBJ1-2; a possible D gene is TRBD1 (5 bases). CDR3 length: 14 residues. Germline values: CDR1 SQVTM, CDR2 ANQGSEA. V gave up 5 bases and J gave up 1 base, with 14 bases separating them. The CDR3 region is CSVKPGGDNYGYTF. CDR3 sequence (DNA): TGCAGCGTTAAACCGGGGGGAGATAACTATGGCTACACCTTC. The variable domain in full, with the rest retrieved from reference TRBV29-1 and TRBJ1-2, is SAVISQKPSRDICQRGTSLTIQCQVDSQVTMMFWYRQQPGQSLTLIATANQGSEATYESGFVIDKFPISRPNLTFSTLTVSNMSPEDSSIYLCSVKPGGDNYGYTFGSGTRLTVV.

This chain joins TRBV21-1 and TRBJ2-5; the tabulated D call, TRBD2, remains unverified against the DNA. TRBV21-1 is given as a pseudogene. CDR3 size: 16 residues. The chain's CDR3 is CASSIPISREQETQYF. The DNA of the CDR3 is TGTGCCAGCAGCATACCCATTAGTAGGGAGCAAGAGACCCAGTACTTC.

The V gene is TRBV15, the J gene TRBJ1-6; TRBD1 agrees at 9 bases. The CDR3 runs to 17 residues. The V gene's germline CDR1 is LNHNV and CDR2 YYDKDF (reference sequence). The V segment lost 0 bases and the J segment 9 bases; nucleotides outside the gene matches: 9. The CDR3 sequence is CATSRERPGQGGSPLHF. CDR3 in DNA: TGTGCCACCAGCAGAGAGCGACCGGGACAGGGCGGTTCACCCCTCCACTTT.

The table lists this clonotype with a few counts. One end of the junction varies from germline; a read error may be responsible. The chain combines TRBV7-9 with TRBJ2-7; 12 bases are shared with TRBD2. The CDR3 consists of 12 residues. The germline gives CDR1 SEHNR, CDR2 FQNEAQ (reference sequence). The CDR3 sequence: CASSTGLAGSHF. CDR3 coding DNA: TGTGCCAGCAGCACGGGACTAGCGGGCTCCCACTTC.

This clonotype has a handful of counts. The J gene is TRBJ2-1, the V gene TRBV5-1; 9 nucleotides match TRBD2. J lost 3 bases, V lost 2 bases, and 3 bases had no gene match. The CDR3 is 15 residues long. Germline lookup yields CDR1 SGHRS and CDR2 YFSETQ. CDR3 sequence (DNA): TGCGCCAGCAGCTTCGCTAGCGGGATCTACAATGAGCAGTTCTTC. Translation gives CASSFASGIYNEQFF.

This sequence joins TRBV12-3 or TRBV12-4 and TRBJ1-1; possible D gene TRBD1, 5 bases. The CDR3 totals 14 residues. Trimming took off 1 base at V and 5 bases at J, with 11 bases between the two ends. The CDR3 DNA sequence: TGTGCCAGCAGTTTAGACCCCCGGGGGACTGAAGCTTTCTTT. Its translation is CASSLDPRGTEAFF.

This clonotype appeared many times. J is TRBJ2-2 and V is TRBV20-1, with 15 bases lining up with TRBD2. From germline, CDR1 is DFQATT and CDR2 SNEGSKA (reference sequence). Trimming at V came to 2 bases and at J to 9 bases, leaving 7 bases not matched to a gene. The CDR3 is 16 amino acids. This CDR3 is CSARPRTSGRARELFF. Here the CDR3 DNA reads TGCAGTGCTAGACCGCGGACTAGCGGGAGGGCCCGGGAGCTGTTTTTT.

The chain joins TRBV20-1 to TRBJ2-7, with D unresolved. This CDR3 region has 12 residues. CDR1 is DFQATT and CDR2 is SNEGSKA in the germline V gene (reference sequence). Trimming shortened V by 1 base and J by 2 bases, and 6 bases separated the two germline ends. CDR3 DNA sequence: TGCAGTGCTAGAGTGTGGGCCTACGAGCAGTACTTC. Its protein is CSARVWAYEQYF.

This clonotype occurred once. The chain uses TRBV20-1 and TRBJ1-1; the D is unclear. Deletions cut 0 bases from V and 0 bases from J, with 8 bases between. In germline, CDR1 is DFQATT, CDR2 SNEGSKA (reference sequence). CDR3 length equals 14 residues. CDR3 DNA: TGCAGTGCTAGAGATGCTCAGGTGAACACTGAAGCTTTCTTT. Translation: CSARDAQVNTEAFF.

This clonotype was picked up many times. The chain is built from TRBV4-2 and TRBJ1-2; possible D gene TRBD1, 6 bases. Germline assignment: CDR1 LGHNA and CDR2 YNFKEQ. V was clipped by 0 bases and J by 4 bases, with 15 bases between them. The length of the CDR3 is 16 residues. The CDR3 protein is CASSQDGGQKGYGYTF. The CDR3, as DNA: TGTGCCAGCAGCCAAGATGGAGGACAGAAGGGCTATGGCTACACCTTC.

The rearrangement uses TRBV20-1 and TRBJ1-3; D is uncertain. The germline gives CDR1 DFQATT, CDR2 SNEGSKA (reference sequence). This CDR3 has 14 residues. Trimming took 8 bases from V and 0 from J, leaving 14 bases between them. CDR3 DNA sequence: TGCAGTCCTTCTACGGAACTCTCTGGAAACACCATATATTTT. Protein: CSPSTELSGNTIYF.

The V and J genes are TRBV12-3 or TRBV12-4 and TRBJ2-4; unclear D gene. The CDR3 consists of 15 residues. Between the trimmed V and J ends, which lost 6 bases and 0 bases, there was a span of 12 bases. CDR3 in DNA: TGTGCCAGCAGCCCCTTGGCTTTAGCCAAAAACATTCAGTACTTC. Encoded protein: CASSPLALAKNIQYF.

The CDR3 sequence is CASRQGAGNQPQHF. The CDR3 coding sequence is TGTGCCAGCAGACAGGGGGCGGGGAATCAGCCCCAGCATTTT. This chain joins TRBV2 and TRBJ1-5; TRBD1 matches 9 bases. CDR1 is SNHLY and CDR2 is FYNNEI in the germline V gene. The CDR3 is 14 residues long. The V segment lost 6 bases and the J segment 4 bases; nucleotides outside the gene matches: 4.

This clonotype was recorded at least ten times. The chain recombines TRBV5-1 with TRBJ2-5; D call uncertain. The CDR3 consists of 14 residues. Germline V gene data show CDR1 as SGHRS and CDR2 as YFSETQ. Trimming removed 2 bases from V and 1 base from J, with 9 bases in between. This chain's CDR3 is CASSLAPTQETQYF. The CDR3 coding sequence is TGCGCCAGCAGCTTAGCTCCTACCCAAGAGACCCAGTACTTC.

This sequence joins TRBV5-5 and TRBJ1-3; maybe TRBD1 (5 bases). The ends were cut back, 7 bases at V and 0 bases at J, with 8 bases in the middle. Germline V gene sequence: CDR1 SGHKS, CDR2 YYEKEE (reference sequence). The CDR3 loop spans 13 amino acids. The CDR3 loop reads CASLQGSGNTIYF. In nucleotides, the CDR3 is TGTGCCAGCCTCCAGGGCTCTGGAAACACCATATATTTT.

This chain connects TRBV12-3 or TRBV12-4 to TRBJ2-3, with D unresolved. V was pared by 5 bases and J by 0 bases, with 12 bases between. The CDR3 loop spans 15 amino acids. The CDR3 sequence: CASSPQTSSTDTQYF. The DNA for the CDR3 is TGTGCCAGCAGTCCGCAAACCTCTAGCACAGATACGCAGTATTTT.

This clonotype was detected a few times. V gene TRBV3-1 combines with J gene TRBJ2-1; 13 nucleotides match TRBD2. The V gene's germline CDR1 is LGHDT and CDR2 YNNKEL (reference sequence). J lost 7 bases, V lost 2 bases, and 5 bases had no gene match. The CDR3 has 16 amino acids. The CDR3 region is CASSQWTSGSSNEQFF. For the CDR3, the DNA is TGTGCCAGCAGCCAATGGACTAGCGGGAGTTCGAATGAGCAGTTCTTC.

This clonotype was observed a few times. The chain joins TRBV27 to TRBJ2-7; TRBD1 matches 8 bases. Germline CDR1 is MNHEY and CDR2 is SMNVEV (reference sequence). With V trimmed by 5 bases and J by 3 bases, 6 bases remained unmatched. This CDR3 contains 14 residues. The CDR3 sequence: CASSAGTGLYEQYF. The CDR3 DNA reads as TGTGCCAGCAGTGCCGGGACAGGTCTCTACGAGCAGTACTTC.

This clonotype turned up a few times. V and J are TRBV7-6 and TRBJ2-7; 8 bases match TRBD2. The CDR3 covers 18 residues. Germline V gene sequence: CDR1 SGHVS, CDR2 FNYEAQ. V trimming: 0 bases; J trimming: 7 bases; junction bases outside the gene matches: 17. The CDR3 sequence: CASSLAAGPGLDYNEQYF. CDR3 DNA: TGTGCCAGCAGCTTAGCGGCGGGTCCGGGACTAGACTATAATGAGCAGTACTTC.

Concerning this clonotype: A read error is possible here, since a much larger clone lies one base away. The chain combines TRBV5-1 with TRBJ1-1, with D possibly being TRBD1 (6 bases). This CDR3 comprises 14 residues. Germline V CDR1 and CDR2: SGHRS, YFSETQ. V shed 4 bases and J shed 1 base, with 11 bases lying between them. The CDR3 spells CASSPGHKNTEAFF. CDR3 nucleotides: TGCGCCAGCAGCCCGGGACACAAGAACACTGAAGCTTTCTTT.

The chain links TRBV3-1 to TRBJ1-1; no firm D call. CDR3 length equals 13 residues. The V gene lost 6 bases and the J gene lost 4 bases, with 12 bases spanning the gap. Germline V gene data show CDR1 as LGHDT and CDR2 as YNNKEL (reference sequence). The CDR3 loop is CASRPTAGTEAFF. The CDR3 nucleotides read TGTGCCAGCAGACCAACGGCCGGCACTGAAGCTTTCTTT.

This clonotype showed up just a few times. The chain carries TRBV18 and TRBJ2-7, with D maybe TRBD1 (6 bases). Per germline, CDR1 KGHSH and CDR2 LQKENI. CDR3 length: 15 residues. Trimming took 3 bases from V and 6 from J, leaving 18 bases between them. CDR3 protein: CASSPDRSVRVEQYV. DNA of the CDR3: TGTGCCAGCTCACCGGACAGATCGGTTCGGGTCGAGCAGTACGTC.

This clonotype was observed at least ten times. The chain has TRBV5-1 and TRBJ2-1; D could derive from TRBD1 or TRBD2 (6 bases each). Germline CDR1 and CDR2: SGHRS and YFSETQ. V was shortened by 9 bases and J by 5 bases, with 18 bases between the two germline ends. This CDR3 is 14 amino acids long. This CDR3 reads CATSGGGVDNEQFF. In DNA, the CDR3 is TGCGCCACCTCCGGGGGCGGGGTCGACAATGAGCAGTTCTTC.

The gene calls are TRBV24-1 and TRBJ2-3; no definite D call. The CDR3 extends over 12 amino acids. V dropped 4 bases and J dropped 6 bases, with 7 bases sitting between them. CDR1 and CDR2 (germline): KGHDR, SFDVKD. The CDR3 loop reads CATSDPLDTQYF. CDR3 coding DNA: TGTGCCACCAGTGACCCCTTGGATACGCAGTATTTT.

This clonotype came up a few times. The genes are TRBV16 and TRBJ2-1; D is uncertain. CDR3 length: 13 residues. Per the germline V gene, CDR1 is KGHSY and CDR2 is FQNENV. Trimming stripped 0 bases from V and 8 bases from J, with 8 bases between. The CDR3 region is CASSQSGEDEQFF. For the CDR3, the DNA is TGTGCCAGCAGCCAATCAGGAGAGGATGAGCAGTTCTTC.

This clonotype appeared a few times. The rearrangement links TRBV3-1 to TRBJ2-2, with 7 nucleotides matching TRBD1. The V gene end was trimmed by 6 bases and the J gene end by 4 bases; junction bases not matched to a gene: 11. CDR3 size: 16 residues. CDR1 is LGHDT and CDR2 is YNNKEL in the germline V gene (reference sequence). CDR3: CASSRMPGQLTGELFF. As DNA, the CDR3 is TGTGCCAGCAGTCGAATGCCGGGACAGCTCACCGGGGAGCTGTTTTTT.

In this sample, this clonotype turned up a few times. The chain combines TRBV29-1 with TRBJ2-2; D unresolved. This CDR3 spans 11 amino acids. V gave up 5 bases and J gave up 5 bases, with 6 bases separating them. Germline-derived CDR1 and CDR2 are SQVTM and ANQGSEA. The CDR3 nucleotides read TGCAGCGTTCGCAAAACCGGGGAGCTGTTTTTT. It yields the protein CSVRKTGELFF.

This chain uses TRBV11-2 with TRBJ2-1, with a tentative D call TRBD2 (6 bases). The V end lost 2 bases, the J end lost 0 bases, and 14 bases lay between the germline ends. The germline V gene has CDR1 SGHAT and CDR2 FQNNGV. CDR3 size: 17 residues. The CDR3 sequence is CASSLILAVSSYNEQFF. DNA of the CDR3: TGTGCCAGCAGCTTAATATTAGCGGTAAGCTCCTACAATGAGCAGTTCTTC.